The 26 T cell receptor beta chains reported below all come from one sample, sequenced in a study of T cells in Graves' hyperthyroidism and ophthalmopathy. It was RNA transcripts that yielded the amplified TCR beta CDR3 regions. First-round RT-PCR of the TCR CDR3 relied on the HTBI primer set. TCRdb reanalysed the multiplex PCR reads using MiXCR and keeps one entry per CDR3 protein. The table shows some 570,000 distinct CDR3 sequences, with 17% occurring only once. The material sequenced was blood. The receptor set was obtained from a woman under 30 with Graves' ophthalmopathy.

The chain employs TRBV24-1 and TRBJ2-7; 8 bases align to TRBD2. Trimming removed 4 bases from V and 6 bases from J; junction bases left unmatched: 10. CDR1 is KGHDR and CDR2 is SFDVKD in the germline V gene. The CDR3 is 15 residues long. The CDR3 sequence is CATSEAGEPKSEQYF. The CDR3 bases are TGTGCCACCAGTGAAGCGGGAGAACCGAAAAGCGAGCAGTACTTC.

V usage is TRBV6-1 and J usage is TRBJ2-3; possibly TRBD1 for D (6 bases). CDR1 MNHNS and CDR2 SASEGT come from the germline V gene. The CDR3 consists of 16 residues. Trimming took 2 bases from V and 1 from J, leaving 13 bases between them. This CDR3 is CASSEIGAGGTDTQYF. The CDR3, as DNA: TGTGCCAGCAGTGAAATCGGGGCAGGGGGCACAGATACGCAGTATTTT.

V is TRBV15 and J is TRBJ1-2; a possible D gene is TRBD1 (6 bases). Trimming cost V 1 base and J 8 bases, with 23 bases left between them. The CDR3 runs 17 residues. Per the germline V gene, CDR1 is LNHNV and CDR2 is YYDKDF (reference sequence). The CDR3 sequence: CATSRGDPITTGGGYTF. The CDR3 nucleotides read TGTGCCACCAGCAGAGGGGACCCAATTACGACAGGTGGGGGCTACACCTTC. The whole variable domain, remainder taken from reference TRBV15 and TRBJ1-2, is DAMVIQNPRYQVTQFGKPVTLSCSQTLNHNVMYWYQQKSSQAPKLLFHYYDKDFNNEADTPDNFQSRRPNTSFCFLDIRSPGLGDTAMYLCATSRGDPITTGGGYTFGSGTRLTVV.

There are many counts of this clonotype. The rearrangement uses TRBV18 and TRBJ1-3, with D perhaps TRBD1 (5 bases). The germline CDR1 and CDR2 sequences are KGHSH and LQKENI. The CDR3 is 15 residues long. Trimming removed 3 bases from V and 0 bases from J, with 9 bases in between. The chain's CDR3 is CASSPRDASGNTIYF. As DNA, the CDR3 is TGTGCCAGCTCACCCAGGGACGCCTCTGGAAACACCATATATTTT.

V usage is TRBV9 and J usage is TRBJ1-4; D perhaps matches TRBD1 (6 bases). V lost 3 bases and J lost 2, with 11 bases in between. The CDR3 is 15 amino acids. CDR1 SGDLS and CDR2 YYNGEE come from the germline V gene. For the CDR3, the DNA is TGTGCCAGCAGCGGAGGAGGGGGGACTAATGAAAAACTGTTTTTT. This encodes CASSGGGGTNEKLFF.

This clonotype was seen repeatedly, ten times or more. The chain recombines TRBV15 with TRBJ1-2, with D hard to call. Germline values: CDR1 LNHNV, CDR2 YYDKDF (reference sequence). The CDR3 extends over 14 amino acids. V lost 2 bases and J 4 bases, leaving 11 bases between the germline ends. For the CDR3, the DNA is TGTGCCACCAGCAGATCCTCCCGCGGCTATGGCTACACCTTC. Its protein is CATSRSSRGYGYTF.

This clonotype was recorded at least ten times. The chain joins TRBV20-1 to TRBJ2-5, with D perhaps assigned TRBD1 or TRBD2 (5 bases each). V gave up 5 bases and J gave up 1 base, with 20 bases separating them. The CDR3 loop spans 16 amino acids. The V gene's germline CDR1 is DFQATT and CDR2 SNEGSKA (reference sequence). DNA of the CDR3: TGCAGTGCTCCTACCATCCGGGGACCGCTCCAAGAGACCCAGTACTTC. It translates to CSAPTIRGPLQETQYF.

In this sample, this clonotype turned up many times. The CDR3 DNA reads as TGCGCCAGCAGCCAATCGCAGGGAGTCTATGGCTACACCTTC. Its protein is CASSQSQGVYGYTF. The V call is TRBV4-1, the J call TRBJ1-2, with TRBD1 as a possible D gene (5 bases). V gave up 2 bases and J gave up 4 bases, with 11 bases separating them. The CDR3 extends over 14 amino acids. From germline, CDR1 is MGHRA and CDR2 YSYEKL.

This clonotype was observed at least ten times. The rearrangement uses TRBV28 and TRBJ1-1; no firm D call. Germline V gene lookup returns CDR1 MDHEN and CDR2 SYDVKM. The V end lost 3 bases, the J end lost 7 bases, and 12 bases lay between the germline ends. CDR3 length: 13 residues. CDR3 nucleotides: TGTGCCAGCAGTTTGAGAGGTTTAATTGAAGCTTTCTTT. Translation: CASSLRGLIEAFF.

This rearrangement joins TRBV28 to TRBJ1-1; 10 bases line up with TRBD1. CDR1 and CDR2 from the germline V gene are MDHEN and SYDVKM. The length of the CDR3 is 19 residues. V trimming: 8 bases; J trimming: 0 bases; junction bases outside the gene matches: 18. The CDR3 spells CASFYSWGQGLKLNTEAFF. The CDR3 bases are TGTGCCAGCTTTTACTCCTGGGGACAGGGGTTGAAATTGAACACTGAAGCTTTCTTT.

Many counts were recorded for this clonotype. The chain is built from TRBV13 and TRBJ2-3, with 8 bases lining up with TRBD2. Trimming at V came to 5 bases and at J to 0 bases, leaving 10 bases not matched to a gene. Per the germline V gene, CDR1 is PRHDT and CDR2 is FYEKMQ (reference sequence). The CDR3 length is 17 residues. CDR3 sequence reads: CASSGAGDTSSTDTQYF. Here the CDR3 DNA reads TGTGCCAGCAGCGGAGCGGGGGATACTTCTAGCACAGATACGCAGTATTTT.

This clonotype was observed a handful of times. V gene TRBV9 combines with J gene TRBJ2-7; 8 bases map to TRBD1. The CDR3 contains 14 residues. Germline loops: CDR1 SGDLS, CDR2 YYNGEE. V shed 3 bases, J shed 6 bases, and the junction held 8 bases outside the gene matches. The CDR3: CASSADRGLGEQYF. CDR3 DNA sequence: TGTGCCAGCAGCGCCGACAGGGGCCTGGGCGAGCAGTACTTC.

This chain uses TRBV19 with TRBJ2-1, with 7 positions matching TRBD1. This CDR3 contains 14 residues. Germline V CDR1 and CDR2: LNHDA, SQIVND (reference sequence). V dropped 7 bases and J dropped 4; count of bases not matched to a gene: 7. CDR3 residues: CASTERQGYNEQFF. The DNA of the CDR3 is TGTGCCAGTACCGAAAGACAGGGTTACAATGAGCAGTTCTTC.

Ten or more counts support this clonotype. The chain carries TRBV27 and TRBJ2-7; 9 nucleotides agree with TRBD1. Trimming removed 5 bases from V and 5 bases from J; junction bases left unmatched: 4. CDR1 and CDR2 from the germline V gene are MNHEY and SMNVEV (reference sequence). There are 13 residues in the CDR3. CDR3: CASSAQGADEQYF. The DNA for the CDR3 is TGTGCCAGCAGTGCACAGGGGGCCGACGAGCAGTACTTC.

This clonotype appeared many times. The DNA of the CDR3 is TGTGCCTGGAGTGAGAATGAGCAGTTCTTC. The encoded protein is CAWSENEQFF. V usage is TRBV30 and J usage is TRBJ2-1; D gene unclear. With 1 base removed from V and 7 bases from J, the gap between germline ends came to 2 bases. Germline V gene sequence: CDR1 GTSNPN, CDR2 SVGIG (reference sequence). The CDR3 contains 10 residues.

Of note for this clonotype: Just one base apart from a much larger clone, this may be a read error. The rearrangement uses TRBV24-1 and TRBJ2-1; a possible D gene is TRBD1 (6 bases). Trimming shortened V by 0 bases and J by 7 bases, and 18 bases separated the two germline ends. The germline CDR1 and CDR2 sequences are KGHDR and SFDVKD. This CDR3 spans 17 amino acids. The CDR3 sequence: CATSDLGAGDTRNEQFF. The CDR3 DNA reads as TGTGCCACCAGTGATTTGGGGGCAGGGGATACTCGGAATGAGCAGTTCTTC.

This rearrangement joins TRBV5-1 to TRBJ2-1; D is tentatively TRBD1 or TRBD2 (5 bases each). This CDR3 region has 14 residues. Germline-derived CDR1 and CDR2 are SGHRS and YFSETQ. V lost 1 base and J lost 9, with 14 bases in between. The CDR3 DNA reads TGCGCCAGCAGCTTGAGGCGGGTTGGGGGTGAGCAGTTCTTC. Its protein is CASSLRRVGGEQFF.

The chain is built from TRBV28 and TRBJ2-1; TRBD2 aligns across 8 bases. CDR3 length: 18 residues. J lost 0 bases, V lost 2 bases, and 9 bases had no gene match. Germline values: CDR1 MDHEN, CDR2 SYDVKM. The CDR3 is CASSLVLAVISSYNEQFF. Here the CDR3 DNA reads TGTGCCAGCAGTTTAGTACTAGCGGTTATTAGCTCCTACAATGAGCAGTTCTTC.

This clonotype was seen more than once but under ten times. The CDR3 loop is CASSLMTGSNEQYF. The DNA of the CDR3 is TGCGCCAGCAGCTTGATGACAGGGAGCAACGAGCAGTACTTC. The chain recombines TRBV5-1 with TRBJ2-7; 7 bases match TRBD1. This CDR3 is built from 14 residues. The V and J ends lost 1 base and 5 bases, in that order; junction bases with no gene match: 6. The V gene's germline CDR1 is SGHRS and CDR2 YFSETQ.

The rearrangement joins TRBV24-1 to TRBJ2-1; D remains ambiguous. Per the germline V gene, CDR1 is KGHDR and CDR2 is SFDVKD. The CDR3 has 12 residues. The V and J ends lost 9 bases and 8 bases respectively, with 13 bases between them. CDR3: CATLSPGYEQFF. The CDR3, as DNA: TGTGCCACCCTCTCTCCGGGCTATGAGCAGTTCTTC.

This clonotype was seen many times. The CDR3 nucleotides read TGCAGTGTTCGGCTAGCTTACGAGCAGTACTTC. This encodes CSVRLAYEQYF. The chain carries TRBV20-1 and TRBJ2-7; D might be TRBD2 (5 bases). The V and J ends lost 7 bases and 4 bases respectively, with 11 bases between them. The germline gives CDR1 DFQATT, CDR2 SNEGSKA (reference sequence). The length of the CDR3 is 11 residues.

Only a few counts were recorded for this clonotype. The CDR3 loop reads CASSLGRPRISGNTIYF. The CDR3 DNA reads TGTGCCAGCAGTTTGGGCAGGCCTCGAATCTCTGGAAACACCATATATTTT. The chain has TRBV28 and TRBJ1-3; D is ambiguous. V was clipped by 3 bases and J by 0 bases, with 15 bases between them. This CDR3 region has 17 residues. CDR1 is MDHEN, CDR2 SYDVKM, per germline.

In this sample, this clonotype turned up many times. This chain uses TRBV2 with TRBJ1-6, with D unresolved. CDR1 and CDR2 (germline): SNHLY, FYNNEI. The V gene lost 6 bases and the J gene lost 4 bases, with 25 bases spanning the gap. The CDR3 is made up of 19 amino acids. The CDR3 DNA follows: TGTGCCAGCAGACGTCAGGTAACCGACGCCAGAGTATATAATTCACCCCTCCACTTT. This translates into CASRRQVTDARVYNSPLHF.

The chain recombines TRBV4-1 with TRBJ1-5, with a tentative D call TRBD1 (5 bases). Germline lookup yields CDR1 MGHRA and CDR2 YSYEKL. CDR3 size: 15 residues. Trimming took off 0 bases at V and 6 bases at J, with 12 bases between the two ends. CDR3 sequence (DNA): TGCGCCAGCAGCCAAGATTCGGGGGAGAGTCAGCCCCAGCATTTT. Translating it yields CASSQDSGESQPQHF.

The table lists this clonotype with a few counts. The chain employs TRBV20-1 and TRBJ1-4; D remains ambiguous. This CDR3 region has 18 residues. The V gene lost 0 bases and the J gene lost 0 bases, with 17 bases spanning the gap. Germline V gives CDR1 DFQATT, CDR2 SNEGSKA (reference sequence). The CDR3 region has the DNA TGCAGTGCTAGAGATCGGGAGGGATTTGGGGCAACTAATGAAAAACTGTTTTTT. Its translation: CSARDREGFGATNEKLFF.

This clonotype appeared many times. This sequence joins TRBV20-1 and TRBJ2-3, with 10 bases that match TRBD2. V was pared by 5 bases and J by 6 bases, with 8 bases of the junction left unmatched. CDR1 DFQATT and CDR2 SNEGSKA come from the germline V gene (reference sequence). The CDR3 is made up of 14 amino acids. CDR3: CSARLAGVSDTQYF. The CDR3 DNA reads as TGCAGTGCTCGACTAGCGGGTGTGTCTGATACGCAGTATTTT.